The rows below give T cell receptor beta chains drawn from one sample of a study of vaccination and CD4 T cells after COVID-19. TCRdb called the PCR reads again in MiXCR, with one record for every CDR3 protein. The table has some 15,000 distinct CDR3 sequences, just under 80% seen once; the top ten hold 9.6%. No antigen has been identified for these receptors. Sequenced here: CD4+ T cells from blood, cultured in vitro, sampled after SARS-CoV-2 vaccination. The receptors were sampled from a human donor who received a COVID-19 vaccine. Each CDR3 is given with its conserved first and last residue. D genes are given only for firm matches. The size field is filled for only some rows; it gives once, few, many or a size class.

abundance: -
j_gene: TRBJ1-1
v_gene: TRBV20-1
d_gene: -
CDR3aa: CSARGQARFTEAFF
CDR3nt: TGCAGTGCTAGAGGGCAGGCAAGATTCACTGAAGCTTTCTTT

abundance: once
j_gene: TRBJ1-4
v_gene: TRBV27
d_gene: -
CDR3aa: CASGSGSEHEKLFF
CDR3nt: TGTGCCAGCGGGTCGGGGTCCGAACATGAAAAACTGTTTTTT

abundance: -
j_gene: TRBJ1-5
v_gene: TRBV20-1
d_gene: -
CDR3aa: CSARGGNQPQHF
CDR3nt: TGCAGTGCTAGAGGGGGAAATCAGCCCCAGCATTTT

abundance: few
j_gene: TRBJ2-2
v_gene: TRBV12-3/TRBV12-4
d_gene: TRBD2
CDR3aa: CASGQLAGGAFRTGELFF
CDR3nt: TGTGCCAGCGGTCAGTTAGCGGGGGGGGCCTTTCGCACCGGGGAGCTGTTTTTT

abundance: -
j_gene: TRBJ1-4
v_gene: TRBV20-1
d_gene: TRBD1
CDR3aa: CSARQGQGEKLFF
CDR3nt: TGCAGTGCGCGACAGGGCCAGGGGGAAAAACTGTTTTTT

abundance: few
j_gene: TRBJ2-3
v_gene: TRBV5-4
d_gene: TRBD2
CDR3aa: CASSTTSGGETDTQYF
CDR3nt: TGTGCCAGCAGCACTACTAGCGGGGGGGAAACAGATACGCAGTATTTT

abundance: -
j_gene: TRBJ2-5
v_gene: TRBV2
d_gene: TRBD1
CDR3aa: CASSSEAQGAGETQYF
CDR3nt: TGTGCCAGCAGCTCAGAGGCACAGGGGGCGGGCGAGACCCAGTACTTC

abundance: -
j_gene: TRBJ1-6
v_gene: TRBV24-1
d_gene: -
CDR3aa: CATSETSYNSPLHF
CDR3nt: TGTGCCACCAGTGAGACCTCCTATAATTCACCCCTCCACTTT

abundance: -
j_gene: TRBJ2-7
v_gene: TRBV6-5
d_gene: TRBD1
CDR3aa: CASSSGFTGARSYEQYF
CDR3nt: TGTGCCAGCAGTTCGGGGTTTACAGGGGCTCGGTCCTACGAGCAGTACTTC

abundance: -
j_gene: TRBJ2-5
v_gene: TRBV27
d_gene: TRBD2
CDR3aa: CASRPLAGGQETQYF
CDR3nt: TGTGCCAGCAGGCCCCTAGCGGGGGGGCAAGAGACCCAGTACTTC

abundance: -
j_gene: TRBJ2-5
v_gene: TRBV24-1
d_gene: TRBD2
CDR3aa: CATSARGGAETQYF
CDR3nt: TGTGCCACCAGCGCCCGGGGGGGCGCGGAGACCCAGTACTTC

abundance: -
j_gene: TRBJ1-1
v_gene: TRBV12-3/TRBV12-4
d_gene: TRBD1
CDR3aa: CASSSSAGQGGNTEAFF
CDR3nt: TGTGCCAGCAGTTCCTCGGCCGGACAGGGCGGGAACACTGAAGCTTTCTTT

abundance: -
j_gene: TRBJ2-7
v_gene: TRBV20-1
d_gene: TRBD2
CDR3aa: CSARAFSGGRSYEQYF
CDR3nt: TGCAGTGCTAGGGCCTTTAGCGGGGGTCGCTCCTACGAGCAGTACTTC

abundance: few
j_gene: TRBJ2-5
v_gene: TRBV6-1
d_gene: TRBD2
CDR3aa: CASSPSGTSGATAQYF
CDR3nt: TGTGCCAGCAGTCCCTCCGGGACTAGCGGGGCGACCGCCCAGTACTTC

abundance: -
j_gene: TRBJ1-2
v_gene: TRBV5-4
d_gene: TRBD1
CDR3aa: CASSWGGTGGFSGYTF
CDR3nt: TGTGCCAGCAGCTGGGGAGGGACAGGGGGCTTCTCTGGCTACACCTTC

abundance: few
j_gene: TRBJ1-5
v_gene: TRBV11-1
d_gene: -
CDR3aa: CASSLEGGGYQPQHF
CDR3nt: TGTGCCAGCAGCTTGGAAGGGGGAGGCTATCAGCCCCAGCATTTT

abundance: -
j_gene: TRBJ1-2
v_gene: TRBV5-4
d_gene: TRBD1
CDR3aa: CASSLVQGQNYGYTF
CDR3nt: TGTGCCAGCAGCTTGGTTCAGGGACAGAACTATGGCTACACCTTC